This TCR beta chain derives from a study of shared clonotypes between healthy human individuals. The length of the CDR3 is 15 residues. From germline, CDR1 is SGHNT and CDR2 YENEEA. The V gene end was trimmed by 5 bases and the J gene end by 1 base; junction bases not matched to a gene: 3. Assay: immunoSEQ multiplex PCR; the TCRdb copy retains only in-frame clones and omits some. The sample shows some 490,000 clones, approximately 82% of them seen only once. The rearrangement links TRBV11-3 to TRBJ2-2; 8 nucleotides match TRBD1. This TCR came from a woman aged 40 to 50 in good health. Some clones in this sample may be carry-over from other donors' samples. What was sequenced was PBMCs. The CDR3 reads CASSTGTGNTGELFF. Written as DNA, the CDR3 is TGTGCCAGCAGCACCGGGACAGGGAACACCGGGGAGCTGTTTTTT.